The source of this T cell receptor beta chain is a study of blood T cell repertoires in COVID-19 (dated by TCRdb to about 2020). Broadly, across the study: The collaborator samples originated in the United States, Italy and Spain and spanned the acute and convalescent phases of COVID-19. Where available, HLA class I and class II types were taken from metadata supplied by the sample provider and were not determined by assay-based typing. The repertoires were made available in a free public database intended to serve as a resource for research on the immune response to SARS-CoV-2. The samples were drawn from two sources: the first 160 participants of the ongoing ImmuneRACE study, and fewer than 1,500 subjects contributed by 6 global collaborators. Sample metadata almost always included a de-identified subject ID, COVID-19 status, age in years and sex. The material from the prospective study consisted of cDNA or gDNA derived from T cells, B-cell-depleted T cells, or PBMCs. Subjects who had been exposed to COVID-19, were actively infected with it, or had recovered from it provided the deeply sampled blood TCRbeta repertoires that made up the dataset.

TCRbeta CDR3 regions were amplified from genomic DNA using the immunoSEQ Assay, a bias-controlled multiplex PCR. In the authors' own workflow: Within the assay, amplification of reference gene primers was used to estimate how many nucleated cells each sample contained. Sequence reads were collapsed and filtered to measure the absolute abundance of every unique TCRbeta CDR3 rearrangement. For each sample, productive Simpson clonality was calculated by taking the square root of Simpson's diversity index across productive rearrangements. This is the immuneACCESS table as TCRdb keeps it, with only in-frame sequences that have V and J called. A part of the clones is gone; compared with another copy, unresolved V genes explain less than half, and the rest is unexplained. V and J calls and clone size are as listed in that table; D and trimming were resolved from the DNA. This sample holds 200,000 to 250,000 clones; around four fifths were observed only once. Approximately 1.9% of the sample is taken by the ten largest.

Points on this clone: The specificity of this receptor is unknown. Nothing much larger sits one base from this clone, and base qualities are not available.

Collaborating institutions collected whole blood in K2EDTA tubes following their own protocols. Collaborator samples were shipped for TCRbeta analysis as frozen whole blood, isolated PBMCs, or DNA extracted from either sample type. Study-level results and caveats: The quantity of clinical and demographic metadata differed by source and by participant and was supplied without curation.

The sequencing sample was made of peripheral blood. The receptor comes from a woman of 80 years or more with acute or convalescent COVID-19.

The sequenced DNA is TGTGCCAGCAGTGAACGTGGCCTCAATTCACCCCTCCACTTT. The encoded protein is CASSERGLNSPLHF. The chain is assembled from TRBV6-1 and TRBJ1-6; the D gene lacks a confident call. The CDR3 holds 14 amino acids from the cysteine to the phenylalanine. Here the CDR3 DNA is all that survives: 42 bases in frame from base 1. From the germline V gene, CDR1 is MNHNS and CDR2 is SASEGT. Trimming removed 2 bases from V and 7 bases from J, leaving 9 bases between the germline ends.